These 22 T cell receptor beta chains were sequenced from one sample in a study of Graves' ophthalmopathy and Graves' hyperthyroidism. Amplification from RNA transcripts yielded the TCR beta CDR3 regions. First-round RT-PCR used HTBI primers; second-round multiplex PCR followed. Each CDR3 protein gets one entry after TCRdb re-called the multiplex PCR reads with MiXCR. The table records hundreds of thousands of distinct CDR3 sequences, roughly two fifths of them present only once. The sample was peripheral blood. Receptors originate from an adult man with Graves' ophthalmopathy.

This clonotype showed up many times. The chain has TRBV5-1 and TRBJ2-5; D is perhaps TRBD1 or TRBD2 (5 bases each). Germline V gene data show CDR1 as SGHRS and CDR2 as YFSETQ. Trimming left V 4 bases short and J 5 bases short, with 15 bases between. CDR3 length: 14 amino acids. In DNA form, the CDR3 reads TGCGCCAGCAGCCAGGGACCCGGTGGGGAGACCCAGTACTTC. Translating gives CASSQGPGGETQYF. Complete variable domain (other parts from reference TRBV5-1 and TRBJ2-5): KAGVTQTPRYLIKTRGQQVTLSCSPISGHRSVSWYQQTPGQGLQFLFEYFSETQRNKGNFPGRFSGRQFSNSRSEMNVSTLELGDSALYLCASSQGPGGETQYFGPGTRLLVL.

The sample holds many counts of this clonotype. V usage is TRBV29-1 and J usage is TRBJ2-3, with 12 positions matching TRBD2. The CDR3 has 14 residues. Trimming took 3 bases from V and 4 from J; bases not matched to a gene: 2. CDR1 is SQVTM and CDR2 is ANQGSEA in the germline V gene. Here the CDR3 reads CSVDRLAGADTQYF. The CDR3 DNA is TGCAGCGTTGACCGACTAGCGGGGGCAGATACGCAGTATTTT.

The chain employs TRBV5-1 and TRBJ1-2, with D possibly being TRBD1 (5 bases). Germline loops: CDR1 SGHRS, CDR2 YFSETQ. The CDR3 runs to 13 residues. Trimming took off 0 bases at V and 7 bases at J, with 10 bases between the two ends. Here the CDR3 reads CASSLGGTVGYTF. The DNA of the CDR3 is TGCGCCAGCAGCTTGGGGGGGACGGTTGGCTACACCTTC.

This chain links TRBV19 with TRBJ1-5; TRBD1 aligns across 11 bases. V was pared by 4 bases and J by 4 bases, with 6 bases of the junction left unmatched. CDR1 LNHDA and CDR2 SQIVND come from the germline V gene (reference sequence). The CDR3 has 16 residues. DNA of the CDR3: TGTGCCAGTAGTAAAGGGACAGGGGGAAGGAATCAGCCCCAGCATTTT. Its protein is CASSKGTGGRNQPQHF.

This clonotype was recorded many times. This chain joins TRBV12-3 or TRBV12-4 and TRBJ2-5, with D possibly being TRBD1 or TRBD2 (5 bases each). The CDR3 is 14 residues long. Trimming took off 5 bases at V and 3 bases at J, with 13 bases between the two ends. CDR3 coding DNA: TGTGCCAGCAGTCCCCGGGACCGAAAAGAGACCCAGTACTTC. Residues: CASSPRDRKETQYF.

This clonotype was counted at least ten times. The chain joins TRBV12-3 or TRBV12-4 to TRBJ1-1; 7 bases fit TRBD1. J lost 5 bases, V lost 6 bases, and 6 bases had no gene match. The CDR3 contains 13 residues. The CDR3, as DNA: TGTGCCAGCAGCCTACAGGGGCGGACTGAAGCTTTCTTT. This encodes CASSLQGRTEAFF.

At least ten counts were recorded for this clonotype. A junction end diverges from the germline sequence, so it may reflect a read error. J is TRBJ1-1 and V is TRBV10-3; D unresolved. This CDR3 has 15 residues. CDR1 and CDR2 (germline): ENHRY, SYGVKD. The CDR3 DNA sequence: TGTGCCAGCAGTTACTCGGGGAACGTGAACACTGAAGCTTTCTTT. Translated: CASSYSGNVNTEAFF.

The chain uses TRBV29-1 and TRBJ1-1, with 7 bases fitting TRBD1. The CDR3 length is 12 residues. Losses at the gene ends were 6 bases for V and 3 bases for J; bases not matched to a gene: 4. CDR1 is SQVTM and CDR2 is ANQGSEA in the germline V gene. The CDR3 nucleotides are TGCAGCGTAGGGGGCACGGACACTGAAGCTTTCTTT. This translates into CSVGGTDTEAFF.

The chain employs TRBV12-3 or TRBV12-4 and TRBJ1-5; 9 bases map to TRBD1. With 5 bases clipped from V and 2 bases from J, the junction kept 7 bases outside the gene matches. The CDR3 is made up of 16 amino acids. This CDR3 is CASSLQGAGGNQPQHF. The DNA of the CDR3 is TGTGCCAGCAGTCTACAGGGGGCCGGTGGCAATCAGCCCCAGCATTTT.

The chain links TRBV2 to TRBJ1-5; possibly TRBD1 for D (5 bases). The V gene's germline CDR1 is SNHLY and CDR2 FYNNEI. This CDR3 spans 12 amino acids. The V and J ends lost 4 bases and 14 bases respectively, with 15 bases between them. The DNA for the CDR3 is TGTGCCAGCAGTGGTTCAGGGTCCTACGAGCATTTT. Translating gives CASSGSGSYEHF.

This chain uses TRBV4-3 with TRBJ1-1; 9 nucleotides match TRBD1. This CDR3 has 14 residues. CDR1 and CDR2 (germline): LGHNA, YSLEER. After removal of 4 bases from V and 4 bases from J, the junction contained 4 bases not matched to a gene. In DNA, the CDR3 is TGCGCCAGCAGCCGACAGACAGGGGGCACTGAAGCTTTCTTT. It codes for CASSRQTGGTEAFF.

This clonotype was seen a few times. The CDR3 DNA sequence: TGTGCTAGTGGTTTAAGGCAGAGCTACCATAACTATGGCTACACCTTC. It translates to CASGLRQSYHNYGYTF. V and J are TRBV12-5 and TRBJ1-2; D not certain. Germline V lookup: CDR1 LGHNT, CDR2 FRNRAP. CDR3 length: 16 residues. V lost 3 bases to trimming and J lost 1 base, with 15 bases between them. Full variable domain (missing parts from reference TRBV12-5 and TRBJ1-2): DARVTQTPRHKVTEMGQEVTMRCQPILGHNTVFWYRQTMMQGLELLAYFRNRAPLDDSGMPKDRFSAEMPDATLATLKIQPSEPRDSAVYFCASGLRQSYHNYGYTFGSGTRLTVV.

There are a few counts of this clonotype. The chain recombines TRBV12-5 with TRBJ1-1; D is perhaps TRBD1 (6 bases). The CDR3 covers 19 residues. Germline loops: CDR1 LGHNT, CDR2 FRNRAP. Deletions cut 2 bases from V and 4 bases from J, with 26 bases between. The CDR3 here is CASGLTHSAGGDSVTEAFF. The CDR3 DNA reads TGTGCTAGTGGTTTGACCCATTCAGCGGGGGGCGATTCAGTCACTGAAGCTTTCTTT. Full variable domain (rest looked up from reference TRBV12-5 and TRBJ1-1): DARVTQTPRHKVTEMGQEVTMRCQPILGHNTVFWYRQTMMQGLELLAYFRNRAPLDDSGMPKDRFSAEMPDATLATLKIQPSEPRDSAVYFCASGLTHSAGGDSVTEAFFGQGTRLTVV.

V is TRBV15 and J is TRBJ1-1; no clear D. This CDR3 has 14 amino acids. Germline V gene lookup returns CDR1 LNHNV and CDR2 YYDKDF (reference sequence). V gave up 3 bases and J gave up 4 bases, with 12 bases separating them. CDR3 in DNA: TGTGCCACCAGCAGGGATCGGCGGCCCACTGAAGCTTTCTTT. Its translation: CATSRDRRPTEAFF.

In this sample, this clonotype turned up many times. V gene TRBV20-1 combines with J gene TRBJ2-5; D unresolved. Germline V gene data show CDR1 as DFQATT and CDR2 as SNEGSKA (reference sequence). Between the trimmed V and J ends, which lost 4 bases and 4 bases, there was a span of 13 bases. The CDR3 has 13 amino acids. CDR3: CSAKAPPRETQYF. CDR3 in DNA: TGCAGTGCTAAAGCACCGCCCCGAGAGACCCAGTACTTC.

This clonotype has at least ten counts. The chain carries TRBV9 and TRBJ1-2; D gene unclear. The germline V gene has CDR1 SGDLS and CDR2 YYNGEE. The germline V and J ends were trimmed by 0 bases and 5 bases, with 14 bases remaining between them. CDR3 length: 15 residues. The CDR3 DNA follows: TGTGCCAGCAGCGTAGGGGCCTCCATGGAATATGGCTACACCTTC. It codes for CASSVGASMEYGYTF. Supplemented by reference TRBV9 and TRBJ1-2, the full variable domain reads DSGVTQTPKHLITATGQRVTLRCSPRSGDLSVYWYQQSLDQGLQFLIQYYNGEERAKGNILERFSAQQFPDLHSELNLSSLELGDSALYFCASSVGASMEYGYTFGSGTRLTVV.

This sequence joins TRBV29-1 and TRBJ1-5; D is possibly TRBD1 (5 bases). CDR1 and CDR2 (germline): SQVTM, ANQGSEA. Between the trimmed V and J ends, which lost 7 bases and 4 bases, there was a span of 11 bases. There are 12 residues in the CDR3. CDR3 amino acids: CSGGGVNQPQHF. DNA of the CDR3: TGCAGCGGGGGGGGGGTGAATCAGCCCCAGCATTTT.

This clonotype showed up many times. V gene TRBV7-9 combines with J gene TRBJ2-5; 12 positions agree with TRBD2. The CDR3 sequence is 17 residues long. Germline CDR1 SEHNR, CDR2 FQNEAQ (reference sequence). Trimming at V came to 0 bases and at J to 1 base, leaving 3 bases not matched to a gene. CDR3 DNA sequence: TGTGCCAGCAGCTTAGCCCGACTAGCGGGGGTCCAAGAGACCCAGTACTTC. Amino acids: CASSLARLAGVQETQYF.

This clonotype was seen at least ten times. A read error may account for a junction end that differs from germline. The chain has TRBV25-1 and TRBJ2-5; 7 bases map to TRBD1. Germline CDR1 and CDR2: MGHDK and SYGVNS. The CDR3 has 13 residues. CDR3 protein: CASSVGGLETRYF. The CDR3, as DNA: TGTGCCAGCAGTGTAGGGGGCTTAGAGACCCGGTACTTC.

This clonotype has only a few counts. The chain has TRBV5-1 and TRBJ2-2; 13 bases align to TRBD2. Germline CDR1 is SGHRS and CDR2 is YFSETQ. The CDR3 is 16 residues long. The J segment lost 6 bases and the V segment lost 5 bases, leaving 7 bases of the junction unmatched. The CDR3: CASRVPGLAGSGELFF. The CDR3 DNA follows: TGCGCCAGCAGGGTTCCGGGACTAGCGGGATCCGGGGAGCTGTTTTTT.

This clonotype was recorded at least ten times. The chain combines TRBV2 with TRBJ1-6; unclear D gene. This CDR3 contains 14 residues. Trimming took 4 bases from V and 9 from J, leaving 13 bases between them. Germline CDR1 SNHLY, CDR2 FYNNEI. The CDR3 bases are TGTGCCAGCAGTGCGGACCTTCTGAGTTCACCCCTCCACTTT. Residues: CASSADLLSSPLHF.

Remarks on this clonotype: Its ends do not fully match the called genes, so a read error is possible. The chain couples TRBV25-1 to TRBJ1-6; D is perhaps TRBD1 (5 bases). CDR3 length equals 16 residues. Germline CDR1 reads MGHDK; CDR2 reads SYGVNS. The DNA of the CDR3 is TGTGCCAGCAGCCCAGCAGGAGGGACTGGGAATTCACCCTTCCACTTT. Amino acids: CASSPAGGTGNSPFHF.